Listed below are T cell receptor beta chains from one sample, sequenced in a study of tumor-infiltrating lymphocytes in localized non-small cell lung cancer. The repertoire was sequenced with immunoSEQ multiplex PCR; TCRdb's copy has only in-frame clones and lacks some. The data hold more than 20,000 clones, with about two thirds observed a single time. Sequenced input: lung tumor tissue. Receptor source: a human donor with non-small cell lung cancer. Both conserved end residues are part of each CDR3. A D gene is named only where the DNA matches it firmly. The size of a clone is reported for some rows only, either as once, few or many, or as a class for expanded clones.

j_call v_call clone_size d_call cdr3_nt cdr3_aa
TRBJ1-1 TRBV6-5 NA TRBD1 TGTGCCAGCAGTTACCGGGACAGGGGGCGCGGGACTGAAGCTTTCTTT CASSYRDRGRGTEAFF
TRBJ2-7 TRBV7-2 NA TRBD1 TGTGCCAGCAGCTCCGGTTATCAGGGGGCCCCAGGGTACGAGCAGTACTTC CASSSGYQGAPGYEQYF
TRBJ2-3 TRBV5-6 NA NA TGTGCCAGCAGCCACACTAGACTAGCAGATACGCAGTATTTT CASSHTRLADTQYF
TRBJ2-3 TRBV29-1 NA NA TGCAGCGTTGACCGGGACACCCCGTTTGAACAGTATTTT CSVDRDTPFEQYF
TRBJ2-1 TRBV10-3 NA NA TGTGCCACACAAACCGGGACCAACTACAATGAGCAGTTCTTC CATQTGTNYNEQFF
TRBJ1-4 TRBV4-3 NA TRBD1 TGCGCCAGCAGCCAGCACGGACAGGGAGATGAAAAACTGTTTTTT CASSQHGQGDEKLFF
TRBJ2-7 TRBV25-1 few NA TGTGCCAGCAGTGGGGATTTTTACGAGCAGTACTTC CASSGDFYEQYF
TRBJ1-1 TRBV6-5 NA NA TGTGCCAGCAGTCGGACACAGGGGAACACTGAAGCTTTCTTT CASSRTQGNTEAFF
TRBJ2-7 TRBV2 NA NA TGTGCCAGCAGCGTTCAAGGGGACTTTTACGAGCAGTACTTC CASSVQGDFYEQYF
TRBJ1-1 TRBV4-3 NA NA TGCGCCAGCAGCCCCCGGGGAGGGCCCACTGAAGCTTTCTTT CASSPRGGPTEAFF
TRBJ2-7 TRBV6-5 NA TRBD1 TGTGCCAGCAGTTCAGGACAGGGGACCTACGAGCAGTACTTC CASSSGQGTYEQYF
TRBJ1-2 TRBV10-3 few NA TGTGCCATCTGGGGCGAGCGCCGGGACGCGGAAGGAGGCTACACCTTC CAIWGERRDAEGGYTF
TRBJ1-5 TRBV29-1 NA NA TGCAGCGCCAAACAGGCAGGGAATCAGCCCCAGCATTTT CSAKQAGNQPQHF
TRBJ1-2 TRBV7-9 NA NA TGTGCCAGCAGCTTAGAATTTGCAGTCCTCGATGGCTACACCTTC CASSLEFAVLDGYTF
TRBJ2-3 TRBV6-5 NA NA TGTGCCAGCAGTTACTCGCGAGCGGTAAGGACAGATACGCAGTATTTT CASSYSRAVRTDTQYF
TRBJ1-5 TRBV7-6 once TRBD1 TGTGCCAGCAGCCCTCAGACAGGGGGGCCTAATCAGCCCCAGCATTTT CASSPQTGGPNQPQHF
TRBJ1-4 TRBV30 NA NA TGTGCCTGGACAACAGGGAGGTTTGGAGGGGCCAATGAAAAACTGTTTTTT CAWTTGRFGGANEKLFF
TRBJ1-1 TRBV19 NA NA TGTGCCAGTAATGGGGAACGGTTGAACACTGAAGCTTTCTTT CASNGERLNTEAFF
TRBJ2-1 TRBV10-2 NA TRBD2 TGCGCCAGCAGTAGCCGAGCGGGGGCAAACAATGAGCAGTTCTTC CASSSRAGANNEQFF
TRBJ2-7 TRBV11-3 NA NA TGTGCCAGCAGCTTGAGCGGCCCCTACGAGCAGTACTTC CASSLSGPYEQYF
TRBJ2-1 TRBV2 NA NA TGTGCCAGCAGTGAAGGCAGGGGTAATGAGCAGTTCTTC CASSEGRGNEQFF
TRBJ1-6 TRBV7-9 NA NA TGTGCCAGCAGCCGGACAGAAAATTCACCCCTCCACTTT CASSRTENSPLHF
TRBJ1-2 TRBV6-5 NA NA TGTGCCAGCAGTGACCCATCCCATGGCTACACCTTC CASSDPSHGYTF
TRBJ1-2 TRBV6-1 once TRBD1 TGTGCCAGCAGTGAAGCGGGGCAGGGGGATGGCTACACCTTC CASSEAGQGDGYTF
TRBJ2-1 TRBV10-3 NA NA TGTGCCATCAGCCAAATCGGGGCAAACTCGGGGCACAATGAGCAGTTCTTC CAISQIGANSGHNEQFF
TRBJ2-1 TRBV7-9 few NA TGTGCCAGCAGCTCGGACAGAGCTATCCGCTCCTACAATGAGCAGTTCTTC CASSSDRAIRSYNEQFF
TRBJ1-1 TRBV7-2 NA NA TGTGCCAGCAGCTACACCAGGGTACGGAATGGTGAAGCTTTCTTT CASSYTRVRNGEAFF
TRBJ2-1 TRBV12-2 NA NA TGTGCAAGTCGCTTAGCATTGAATAGTTATGGAATTTTTCCCTCCTACAATGAGCAGTTCTTC CASRLALNSYGIFPSYNEQFF
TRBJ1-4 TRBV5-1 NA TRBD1 TGCGCCAGCAGCCCAGGGACAGCCTCCACCTTAGGTAGTGAAAAACTGTTTTTT CASSPGTASTLGSEKLFF
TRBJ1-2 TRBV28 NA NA TGTGCCAGCAGTGAGAGTTACGGCTACACCTTC CASSESYGYTF
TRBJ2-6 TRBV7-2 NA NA TGTGCCAGCAGTACCCGGCCCGGGGCCAACGTCCTGACTTTC CASSTRPGANVLTF
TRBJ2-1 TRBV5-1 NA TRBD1 TGCGCCAGCAGCTTTCGAACTCAGGGGGACGAGCAGTTCTTC CASSFRTQGDEQFF